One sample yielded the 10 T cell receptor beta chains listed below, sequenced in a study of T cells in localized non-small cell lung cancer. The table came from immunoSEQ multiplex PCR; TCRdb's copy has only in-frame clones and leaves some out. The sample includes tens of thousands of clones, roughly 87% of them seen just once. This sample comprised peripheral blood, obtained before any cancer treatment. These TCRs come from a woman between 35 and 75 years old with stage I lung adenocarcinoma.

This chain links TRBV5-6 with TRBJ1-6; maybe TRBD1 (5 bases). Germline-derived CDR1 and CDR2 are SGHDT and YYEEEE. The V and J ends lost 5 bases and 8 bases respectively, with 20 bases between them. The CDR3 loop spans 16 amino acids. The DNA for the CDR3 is TGTGCCAGCAGTACACCCCTGGGGGGATATCATTCACCCCTCCACTTT. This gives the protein CASSTPLGGYHSPLHF.

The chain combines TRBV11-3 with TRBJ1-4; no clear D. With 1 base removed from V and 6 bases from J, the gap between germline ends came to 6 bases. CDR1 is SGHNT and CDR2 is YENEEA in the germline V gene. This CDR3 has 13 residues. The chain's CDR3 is CASSLGDHEKLFF. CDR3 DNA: TGTGCCAGCAGCTTAGGAGATCATGAAAAACTGTTTTTT.

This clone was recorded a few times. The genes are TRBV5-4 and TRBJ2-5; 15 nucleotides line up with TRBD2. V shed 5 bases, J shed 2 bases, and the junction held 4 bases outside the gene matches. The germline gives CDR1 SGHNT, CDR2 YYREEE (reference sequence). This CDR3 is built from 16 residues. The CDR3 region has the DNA TGTGCCAGCAGACCTGGACTAGCGGGGGGGCAAGAGACCCAGTACTTC. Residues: CASRPGLAGGQETQYF.

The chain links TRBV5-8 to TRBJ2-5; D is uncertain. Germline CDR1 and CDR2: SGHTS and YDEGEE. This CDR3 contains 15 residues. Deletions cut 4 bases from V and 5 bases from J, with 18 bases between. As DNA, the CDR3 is TGTGCCAGCAGCCCCCCTGCCCCTTGGGCGGAGACCCAGTACTTC. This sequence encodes CASSPPAPWAETQYF.

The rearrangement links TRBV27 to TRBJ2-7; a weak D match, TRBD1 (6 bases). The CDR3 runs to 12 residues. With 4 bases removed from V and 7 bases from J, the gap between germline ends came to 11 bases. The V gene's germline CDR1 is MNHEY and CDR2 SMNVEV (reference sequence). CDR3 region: CASSSRGGEQYF. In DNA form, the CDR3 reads TGTGCCAGCAGTTCCCGAGGGGGTGAGCAGTACTTC.

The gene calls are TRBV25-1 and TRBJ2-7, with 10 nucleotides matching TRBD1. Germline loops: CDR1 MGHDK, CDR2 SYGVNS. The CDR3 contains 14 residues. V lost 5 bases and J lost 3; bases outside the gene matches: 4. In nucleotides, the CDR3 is TGTGCCAGCAGTCCCCGGACAGGGGGCTACGAGCAGTACTTC. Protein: CASSPRTGGYEQYF.

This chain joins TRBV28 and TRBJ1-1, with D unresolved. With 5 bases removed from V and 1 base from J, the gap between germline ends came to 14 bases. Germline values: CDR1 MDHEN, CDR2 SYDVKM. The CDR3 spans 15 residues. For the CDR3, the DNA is TGTGCCAGCAGTCGCCCGGGGATTAGGAACACTGAAGCTTTCTTT. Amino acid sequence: CASSRPGIRNTEAFF.

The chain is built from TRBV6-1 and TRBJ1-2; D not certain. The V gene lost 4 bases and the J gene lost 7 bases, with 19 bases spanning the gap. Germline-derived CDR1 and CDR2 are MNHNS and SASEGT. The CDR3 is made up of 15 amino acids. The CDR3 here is CASSVDRITLGGYTF. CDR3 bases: TGTGCCAGCAGTGTGGACCGTATAACTCTTGGTGGCTACACCTTC.

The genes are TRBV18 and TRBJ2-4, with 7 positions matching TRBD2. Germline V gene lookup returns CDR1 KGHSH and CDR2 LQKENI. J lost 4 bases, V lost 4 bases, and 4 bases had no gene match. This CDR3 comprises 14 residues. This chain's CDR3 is CASSLAGDKNIQYF. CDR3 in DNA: TGTGCCAGCTCACTGGCGGGGGATAAAAACATTCAGTACTTC.

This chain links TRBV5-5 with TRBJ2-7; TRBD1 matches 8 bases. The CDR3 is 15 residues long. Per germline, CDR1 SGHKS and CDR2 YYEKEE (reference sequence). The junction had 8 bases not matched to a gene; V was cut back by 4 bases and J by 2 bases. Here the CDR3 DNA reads TGTGCCAGCAGCCAGATGACAGGGGACCCCTACGAGCAGTACTTC. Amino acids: CASSQMTGDPYEQYF.